The clone carrying this T cell receptor (beta chain) occurred once. This sample stems from a study of technical replicates of blood from a few donors. The CDR3 runs to 14 residues. The germline CDR1 and CDR2 sequences are KGHSH and LQKENI. Trimming left V 4 bases short and J 5 bases short, with 14 bases between. Profiled with immunoSEQ multiplex PCR; TCRdb holds only in-frame clones, not every one. The sample has about 60,000 clones; about 90% are singletons. The chain couples TRBV18 to TRBJ2-5; D gene unclear. The sequence was collected from a human donor in good health. Some clones in this sample may be carry-over from other donors' samples. The specimen was PBMCs. The CDR3 loop is CASSQQSHPETQYF. Written as DNA, the CDR3 is TGTGCCAGCTCACAACAGTCCCATCCCGAGACCCAGTACTTC.